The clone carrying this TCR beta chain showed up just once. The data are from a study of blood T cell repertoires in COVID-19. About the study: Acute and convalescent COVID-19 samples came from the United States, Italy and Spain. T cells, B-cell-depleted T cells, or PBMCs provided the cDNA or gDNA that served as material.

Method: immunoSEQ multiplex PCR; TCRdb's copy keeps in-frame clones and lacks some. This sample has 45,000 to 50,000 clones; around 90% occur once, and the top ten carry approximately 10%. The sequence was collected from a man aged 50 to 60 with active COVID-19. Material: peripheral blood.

The CDR3 DNA sequence: TGTGCCAGCAGCTTAATCGGGGAGCCTAATGAAAAACTGTTTTTT. Amino acids: CASSLIGEPNEKLFF. This sequence joins TRBV7-6 and TRBJ1-4; D ambiguous. This CDR3 spans 15 amino acids. V was cut by 2 bases and J by 3 bases, with 10 bases left in between. The germline V gene has CDR1 SGHVS and CDR2 FNYEAQ.